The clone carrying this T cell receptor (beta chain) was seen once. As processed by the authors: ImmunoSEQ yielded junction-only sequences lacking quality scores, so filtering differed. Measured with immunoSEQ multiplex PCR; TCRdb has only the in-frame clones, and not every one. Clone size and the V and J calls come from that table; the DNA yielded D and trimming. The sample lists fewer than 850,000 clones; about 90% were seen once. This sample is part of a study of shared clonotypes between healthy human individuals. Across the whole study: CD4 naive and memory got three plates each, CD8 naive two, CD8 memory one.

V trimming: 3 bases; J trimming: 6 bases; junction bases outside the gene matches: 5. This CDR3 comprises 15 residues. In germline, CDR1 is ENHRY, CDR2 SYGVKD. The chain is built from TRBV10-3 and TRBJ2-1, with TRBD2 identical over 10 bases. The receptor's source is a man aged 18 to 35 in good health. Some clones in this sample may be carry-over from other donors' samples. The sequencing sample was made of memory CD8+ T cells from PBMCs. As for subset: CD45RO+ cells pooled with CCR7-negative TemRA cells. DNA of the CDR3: TGTGCCATCAGTGAACCGACTAGCGGGCTCAATGAGCAGTTCTTC. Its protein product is CAISEPTSGLNEQFF.